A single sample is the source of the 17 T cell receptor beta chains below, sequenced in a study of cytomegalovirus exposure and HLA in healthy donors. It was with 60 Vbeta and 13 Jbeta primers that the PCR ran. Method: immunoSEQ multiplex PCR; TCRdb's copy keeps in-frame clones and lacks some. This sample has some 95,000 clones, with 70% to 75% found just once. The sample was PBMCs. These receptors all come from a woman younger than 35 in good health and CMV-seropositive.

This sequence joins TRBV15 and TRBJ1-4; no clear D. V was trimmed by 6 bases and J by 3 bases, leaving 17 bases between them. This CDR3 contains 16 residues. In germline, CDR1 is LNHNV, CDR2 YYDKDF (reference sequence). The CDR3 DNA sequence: TGTGCCACCAGTCCTACGGGTAGTTCCCCTAATGAAAAACTGTTTTTT. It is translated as CATSPTGSSPNEKLFF.

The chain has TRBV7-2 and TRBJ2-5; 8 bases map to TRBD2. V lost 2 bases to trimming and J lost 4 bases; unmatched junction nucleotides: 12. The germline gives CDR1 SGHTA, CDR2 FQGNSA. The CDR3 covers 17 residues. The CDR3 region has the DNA TGTGCCAGCAGCTTAAAGGGACTAGTACGGTTCGGAGAGACCCAGTACTTC. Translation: CASSLKGLVRFGETQYF.

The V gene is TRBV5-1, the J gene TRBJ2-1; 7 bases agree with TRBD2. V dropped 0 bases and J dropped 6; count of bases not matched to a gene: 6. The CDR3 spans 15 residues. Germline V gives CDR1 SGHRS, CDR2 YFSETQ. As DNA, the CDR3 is TGCGCCAGCAGCTTGGCCGGCGGGGGACGCAATGAGCAGTTCTTC. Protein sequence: CASSLAGGGRNEQFF.

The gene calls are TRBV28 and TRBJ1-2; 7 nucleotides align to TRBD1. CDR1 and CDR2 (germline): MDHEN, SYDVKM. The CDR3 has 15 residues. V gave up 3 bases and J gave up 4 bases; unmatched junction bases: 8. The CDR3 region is CASSLETGSFYGYTF. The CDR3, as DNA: TGTGCCAGCAGTTTGGAGACAGGGTCCTTCTATGGCTACACCTTC.

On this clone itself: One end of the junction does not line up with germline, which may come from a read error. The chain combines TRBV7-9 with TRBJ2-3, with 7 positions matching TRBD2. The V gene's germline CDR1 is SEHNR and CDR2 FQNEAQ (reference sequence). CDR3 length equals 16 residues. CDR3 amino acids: CSSSSGVGGGTDTQYF. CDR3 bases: TGTTCCAGCAGCTCAGGCGTGGGGGGGGGCACAGATACGCAGTATTTT.

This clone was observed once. This chain's CDR3 is CASSTTGAPNQPQHF. Written as DNA, the CDR3 is TGTGCCAGCAGCACCACAGGGGCGCCCAATCAGCCCCAGCATTTT. This chain joins TRBV5-5 and TRBJ1-5, with 7 bases lining up with TRBD1. The germline CDR1 and CDR2 sequences are SGHKS and YYEKEE (reference sequence). Trimming took 4 bases from V and 3 from J; bases not matched to a gene: 7. The CDR3 consists of 15 residues.

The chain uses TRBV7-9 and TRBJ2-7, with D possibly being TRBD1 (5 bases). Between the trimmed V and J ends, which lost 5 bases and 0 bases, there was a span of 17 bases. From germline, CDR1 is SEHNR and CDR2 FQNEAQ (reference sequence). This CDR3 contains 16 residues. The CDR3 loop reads CASSPRQSQASYEQYF. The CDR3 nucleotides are TGTGCCAGCAGCCCCCGACAGTCGCAGGCCTCCTACGAGCAGTACTTC.

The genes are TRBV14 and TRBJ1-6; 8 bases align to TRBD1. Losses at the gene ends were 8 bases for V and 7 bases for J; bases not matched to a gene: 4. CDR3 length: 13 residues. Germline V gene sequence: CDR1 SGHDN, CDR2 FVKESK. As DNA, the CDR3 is TGTGCCAGCTCAACAGGGGGAAATTCACCCCTCCACTTT. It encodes CASSTGGNSPLHF. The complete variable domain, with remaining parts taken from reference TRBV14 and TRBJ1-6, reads EAGVTQFPSHSVIEKGQTVTLRCDPISGHDNLYWYRRVMGKEIKFLLHFVKESKQDESGMPNNRFLAERTGGTYSTLKVQPAELEDSGVYFCASSTGGNSPLHFGNGTRLTVT.

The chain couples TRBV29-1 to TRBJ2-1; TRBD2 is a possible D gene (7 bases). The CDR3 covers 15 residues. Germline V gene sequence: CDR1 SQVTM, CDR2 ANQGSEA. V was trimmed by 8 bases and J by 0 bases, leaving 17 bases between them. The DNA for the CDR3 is TGCAGCTGGGGGGGCGGATTCAGCTCCTACAATGAGCAGTTCTTC. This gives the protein CSWGGGFSSYNEQFF.

CDR3 DNA sequence: TGCGCCAGCAGCTTGGTGGTCCAGCGGGGCACAGATACGCAGTATTTT. The encoded protein is CASSLVVQRGTDTQYF. The V and J genes are TRBV5-1 and TRBJ2-3; D might be TRBD2 (6 bases). This CDR3 region has 16 residues. Per germline, CDR1 SGHRS and CDR2 YFSETQ. V lost 0 bases to trimming and J lost 1 base, with 12 bases between them.

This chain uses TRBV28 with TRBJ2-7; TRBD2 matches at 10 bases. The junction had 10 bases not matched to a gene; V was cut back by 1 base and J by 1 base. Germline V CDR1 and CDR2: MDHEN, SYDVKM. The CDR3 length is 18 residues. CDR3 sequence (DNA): TGTGCCAGCAGTTTATCTGGTCTAGCGGGGGCCGGGTCCTACGAGCAGTACTTC. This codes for CASSLSGLAGAGSYEQYF.

The CDR3 nucleotides read TGTGCCAGCAGTCCAGCGGGGGGTTACACTGAAGCTTTCTTT. Translated, it gives CASSPAGGYTEAFF. The V call is TRBV27, the J call TRBJ1-1; D is perhaps TRBD1 (5 bases). From germline, CDR1 is MNHEY and CDR2 SMNVEV (reference sequence). Trimming removed 5 bases at V and 3 bases at J, with 13 bases between. The CDR3 loop spans 14 amino acids.

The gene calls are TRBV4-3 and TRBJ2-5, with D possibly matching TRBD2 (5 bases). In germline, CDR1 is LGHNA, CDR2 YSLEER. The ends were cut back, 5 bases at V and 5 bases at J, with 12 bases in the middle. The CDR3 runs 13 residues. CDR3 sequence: CASSYSPGETQYF. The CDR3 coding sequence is TGCGCCAGCAGCTACTCACCGGGGGAGACCCAGTACTTC.

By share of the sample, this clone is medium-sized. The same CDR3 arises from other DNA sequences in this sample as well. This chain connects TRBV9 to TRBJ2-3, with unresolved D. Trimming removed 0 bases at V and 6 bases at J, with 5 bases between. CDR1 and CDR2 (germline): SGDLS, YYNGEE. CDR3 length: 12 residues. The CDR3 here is CASSVGSDTQYF. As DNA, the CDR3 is TGTGCCAGCAGCGTAGGTTCTGATACGCAGTATTTT.

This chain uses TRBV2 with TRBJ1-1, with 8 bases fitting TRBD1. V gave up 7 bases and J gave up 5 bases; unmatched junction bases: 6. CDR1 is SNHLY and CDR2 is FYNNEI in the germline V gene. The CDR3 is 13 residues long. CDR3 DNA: TGTGCCAGCAATCCGGACAGGGTTACTGAAGCTTTCTTT. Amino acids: CASNPDRVTEAFF.

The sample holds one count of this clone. CDR3 coding DNA: TGTGCCAGCAGCGTAGGGCCCAGACAAGAGACCCAGTACTTC. The encoded protein is CASSVGPRQETQYF. The chain couples TRBV9 to TRBJ2-5; D is unresolved. CDR1 SGDLS and CDR2 YYNGEE come from the germline V gene. Trimming pared 0 bases from V and 2 bases from J, leaving 8 bases between. CDR3 length: 14 residues.

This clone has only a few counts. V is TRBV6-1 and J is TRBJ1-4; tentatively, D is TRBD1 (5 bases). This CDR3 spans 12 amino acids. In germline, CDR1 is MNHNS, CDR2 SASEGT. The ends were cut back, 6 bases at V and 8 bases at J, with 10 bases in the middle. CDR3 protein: CASSGRGEKLFF. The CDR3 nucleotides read TGTGCCAGCAGCGGTAGGGGCGAAAAACTGTTTTTT.